This TCR beta chain was captured by sequencing in a study of blood T cells in healthy people across ages. Study observations and caveats: Measured against age, TCR beta diversity per million T cells decreased in a roughly linear manner.

A remark on this clonotype: What it recognizes is unknown.

There are 14 residues in the CDR3. V was clipped by 4 bases and J by 7 bases; unmatched bases: 5. It was with a sample-barcoded 5' primer and a J-beta primer mix that a second PCR of about 7 to 12 cycles was run. Each CDR3 protein is one row after TCRdb ran MiXCR on the 5' RACE reads. The repertoire consists of over a million distinct CDR3 sequences, with less than 50% occurring once and the leading ten covering under 20%. The chain uses TRBV12-3 or TRBV12-4 and TRBJ1-4; the match to TRBD1 covers 8 bases. What was sequenced was blood. The TCR originated in a woman aged 55-70 years in good health. CDR3 amino acids: CASSSRTGTEKLFF. Here the CDR3 DNA reads TGTGCCAGCAGTTCGCGGACAGGGACTGAAAAACTGTTTTTT.